The subject of this entry is one TCR beta chain. Its cognate antigen is unknown. Running of the v3.0 immunoSEQ assay took place at survey level. Measured with immunoSEQ multiplex PCR; TCRdb has only the in-frame clones, and not every one. The sample includes tens of thousands of clones, approximately 86% of them seen just once. The samples, holding roughly 0.9-11 million cryopreserved PBMC, were thawed before DNA extraction was carried out. The data were obtained in a study of long-term antiretroviral therapy in people with HIV. General study findings and limits: Information on adherence, resistance and therapy changes was unavailable.

Germline-derived CDR1 and CDR2 are SGHDT and YYEEEE. Trimming stripped 0 bases from V and 8 bases from J, with 23 bases between. This CDR3 spans 17 amino acids. The starting material was unsorted PBMCs, obtained roughly 5 years before starting antiretroviral therapy. The chain employs TRBV5-6 and TRBJ1-2; D is unclear. This TCR was sampled from a middle-aged man with HIV. As DNA, the CDR3 is TGTGCCAGCAGCTTGGGCGGAATGTTTGGGTCCCCCCCCGGCTACACCTTC. This gives the protein CASSLGGMFGSPPGYTF.